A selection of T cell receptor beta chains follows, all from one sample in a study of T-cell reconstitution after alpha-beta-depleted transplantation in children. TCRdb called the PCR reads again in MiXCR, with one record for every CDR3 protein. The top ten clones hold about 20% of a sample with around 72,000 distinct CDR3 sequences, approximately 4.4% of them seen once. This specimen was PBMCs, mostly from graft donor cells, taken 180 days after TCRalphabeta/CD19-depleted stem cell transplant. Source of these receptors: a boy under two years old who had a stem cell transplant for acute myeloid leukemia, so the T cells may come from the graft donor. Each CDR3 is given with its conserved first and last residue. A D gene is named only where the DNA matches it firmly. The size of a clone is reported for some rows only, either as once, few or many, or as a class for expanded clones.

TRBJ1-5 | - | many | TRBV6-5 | TGTGCCAGCAGTCCCTACGGTTGGGATCAGCCCCAGCATTTT | CASSPYGWDQPQHF
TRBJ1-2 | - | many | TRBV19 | TGTGCCAGTAGTTCGTCGGGCGGCTACACCTTC | CASSSSGGYTF
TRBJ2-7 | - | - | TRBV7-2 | TGTGCCAGCAGCTTAGTCGGCAGGGTGATGTCCGAGCAGTACTTC | CASSLVGRVMSEQYF
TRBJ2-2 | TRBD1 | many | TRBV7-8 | TGTGCCAGCAGCTTAGTTGGTCTGTCAGGGGGCCGCACCGGGGAGCTGTTTTTT | CASSLVGLSGGRTGELFF
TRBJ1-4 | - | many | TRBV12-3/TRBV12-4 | TGTGCCAGCAGTCCGCAGGGACCTAATGAAAAACTGTTTTTT | CASSPQGPNEKLFF
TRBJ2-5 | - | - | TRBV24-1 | TGTGCCACCAGTGCGCCCGGGACCCGAGAGACCCAGTACTTC | CATSAPGTRETQYF
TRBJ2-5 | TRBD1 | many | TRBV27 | TGTGCCAGCAGAGTGGACAGGGGACGGGAGACCAAGTACTTC | CASRVDRGRETKYF
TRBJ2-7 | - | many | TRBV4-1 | TGCGCCAGCAGCCAAGCGAGTATCCCACCCTACGAGCAGTACTTC | CASSQASIPPYEQYF
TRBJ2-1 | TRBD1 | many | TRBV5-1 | TGCGCCAGCAGCGCCAGGGGGCCTAGAGGTTACAATGAGCAGTTCTTC | CASSARGPRGYNEQFF
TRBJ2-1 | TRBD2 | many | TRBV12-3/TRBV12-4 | TGTGCCAGCAGTTTAGCGAGGAGGGGACTGGTTCGGGGGGGCGTTGGCAATGAGCAGTTCTTC | CASSLARRGLVRGGVGNEQFF
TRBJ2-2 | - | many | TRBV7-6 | TGTGCCAGCAGCCATGGACCCCACACCGGGGAGCTGTTTTTT | CASSHGPHTGELFF
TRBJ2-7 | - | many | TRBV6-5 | TGTGCCAGCAGTTACCCAGGGTCCCACGAGCAGTACTTC | CASSYPGSHEQYF
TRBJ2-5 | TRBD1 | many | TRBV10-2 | TGCGCCAGCAGGACAGGGGGCATCAAGACCCAGTACTTC | CASRTGGIKTQYF
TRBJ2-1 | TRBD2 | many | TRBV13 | TGTGCCAGCAGCTCGCTAGACGGACTAGCGGGGGGGAATGAGCAGTTCTTC | CASSSLDGLAGGNEQFF
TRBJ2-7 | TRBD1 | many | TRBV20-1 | TGCAGTGCTACACCGGGACAGGGCCCCTACGAGCAGTACTTC | CSATPGQGPYEQYF
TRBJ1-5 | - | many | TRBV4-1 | TGCGCCAGCAGCCAAGACCCCCTAGTATGGGGTAGCAATCAGCCCCAGCATTTT | CASSQDPLVWGSNQPQHF
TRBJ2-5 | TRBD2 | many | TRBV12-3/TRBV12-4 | TGTGCCAGCAGTCTGACTAGCGGGGGACAAGAGACCCAGTACTTC | CASSLTSGGQETQYF
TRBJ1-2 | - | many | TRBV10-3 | TGTGCCATCAGTCTCACCGGGACCAACTATGGCTACACCTTC | CAISLTGTNYGYTF
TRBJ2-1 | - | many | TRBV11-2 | TGTGCCAGCAGCTCACAGGATTTCTACAATGAGCAGTTCTTC | CASSSQDFYNEQFF
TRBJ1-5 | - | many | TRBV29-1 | TGCAGCGTTGAAATGGTTCGGGGGGAAGCCCAGCATTTT | CSVEMVRGEAQHF
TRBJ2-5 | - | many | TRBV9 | TGTGCCAGCAGCGTAGGTCTGGGGCTTAAGACCCAGTACTTC | CASSVGLGLKTQYF
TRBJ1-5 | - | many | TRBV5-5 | TGTGCCAGCAGCTTTGGGCAGGGAGCGAATCAGCCCCAGCATTTT | CASSFGQGANQPQHF
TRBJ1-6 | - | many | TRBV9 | TGTGCCAGCAGCCCCCGGGTCGGCGGGAATTCACCCCTCCACTTT | CASSPRVGGNSPLHF
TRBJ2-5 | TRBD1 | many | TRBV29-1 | TGCAGCGTTGAGGGACAGGGTGGTGAGACCCAGTACTTC | CSVEGQGGETQYF
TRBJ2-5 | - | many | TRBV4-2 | TGTGCCAGCAGCCAAGCTTTCGGAGAGACCCAGTACTTC | CASSQAFGETQYF
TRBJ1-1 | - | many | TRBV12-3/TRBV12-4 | TGTGCCAGCAGTTTCTACGAGAACACTGAAGCTTTCTTT | CASSFYENTEAFF
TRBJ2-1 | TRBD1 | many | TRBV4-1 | TGCGCCAGCAGCCAAAGACAGGGGAATAGAGGCTACAATGAGCAGTTCTTC | CASSQRQGNRGYNEQFF